Each of the 4 T cell receptor beta chains below was sequenced from the same sample in a study of cytomegalovirus exposure and HLA in healthy donors (dated by TCRdb to about 2017). The library was generated by the immunoSEQ multiplex PCR assay. For the multiplex PCR, a mixture combining 60 forward primers for TCR Vbeta segments and 13 reverse primers for TCR Jbeta segments was used. TCRdb carries this immuneACCESS record with in-frame sequences only. Its versions omit some clonotypes, under half of them owing to an unresolved V gene in the studies checked, with the rest unexplained. The table of this sample itemizes roughly 40,000 clones. The top ten clonotypes cover 6.5% to 10% of the sample. The sequenced sample consisted of PBMCs. These receptors were taken from a male donor in good health and CMV-seronegative.

V is TRBV28 and J is TRBJ1-1; D is unclear. Trimming took 4 bases from V and 10 from J, leaving 16 bases between them. The CDR3 spans 13 residues. The germline gives CDR1 MDHEN, CDR2 SYDVKM. CDR3 protein: CASSSTTRSGAFF. CDR3 DNA: TGTGCCAGCAGTTCCACCACCCGGAGCGGAGCTTTCTTT.

The rearrangement uses TRBV11-1 and TRBJ2-5; D is unresolved. CDR1 SGHAT and CDR2 FQDESV come from the germline V gene (reference sequence). V lost 5 bases to trimming and J lost 5 bases, with 9 bases between them. The CDR3 has 12 residues. The DNA for the CDR3 is TGTGCCAGCAGCCAGGATCGGGAGACCCAGTACTTC. It codes for CASSQDRETQYF.

The rearrangement joins TRBV5-1 to TRBJ2-1; 10 bases fit TRBD2. Germline assignment: CDR1 SGHRS and CDR2 YFSETQ. The CDR3 has 17 residues. Trimming at V came to 0 bases and at J to 1 base, leaving 4 bases not matched to a gene. The CDR3 spells CASSLERAGGSYNEQFF. The DNA of the CDR3 is TGCGCCAGCAGCTTGGAACGAGCGGGAGGGTCCTACAATGAGCAGTTCTTC.

The chain links TRBV10-3 to TRBJ1-1; D not certain. The CDR3 has 15 amino acids. CDR1 is ENHRY, CDR2 SYGVKD, per germline. Trimming left V 3 bases short and J 1 base short, with 12 bases between. CDR3 nucleotide sequence: TGTGCCATCAGTGACCCACAGAGGGCGAACACTGAAGCTTTCTTT. It codes for CAISDPQRANTEAFF.